The 7 T cell receptor beta chains below all came from one sample that was sequenced in a study of blood T cell repertoires in COVID-19. Sequenced by immunoSEQ multiplex PCR; TCRdb stores in-frame clones only, minus some. The table has about 160,000 clones, 80% to 90% seen once. Sequenced input: peripheral blood. Source of these receptors: a man between 65 and 85 years old with acute or convalescent COVID-19.

V is TRBV6-2 or TRBV6-3 and J is TRBJ1-1; 10 nucleotides line up with TRBD1. The CDR3 runs 15 residues. CDR1 MNHEY and CDR2 SVGEGT come from the germline V gene. V dropped 4 bases and J dropped 3; count of bases not matched to a gene: 5. The CDR3 DNA follows: TGTGCCAGCAGTTTCGGGGACAGGGGCGACACTGAAGCTTTCTTT. Its protein is CASSFGDRGDTEAFF.

This clone was found once. The chain recombines TRBV19 with TRBJ1-5; D might be TRBD1 (5 bases). The CDR3 sequence is 12 residues long. Trimming cost V 8 bases and J 3 bases, with 8 bases left between them. Germline CDR1 is LNHDA and CDR2 is SQIVND (reference sequence). In nucleotides, the CDR3 is TGTGCCAGTGCAGGGCCCAATCAGCCCCAGCATTTT. Its protein is CASAGPNQPQHF.

The rearrangement links TRBV10-3 to TRBJ1-4; D may be TRBD1 (5 bases). This CDR3 contains 14 residues. Deletions cut 6 bases from V and 0 bases from J, with 8 bases between. CDR1 ENHRY and CDR2 SYGVKD come from the germline V gene. The CDR3 region has the DNA TGTGCCATCAGCACGACAGCAACTAATGAAAAACTGTTTTTT. This gives the protein CAISTTATNEKLFF.

V usage is TRBV19 and J usage is TRBJ1-2, with unresolved D. Germline-derived CDR1 and CDR2 are LNHDA and SQIVND (reference sequence). The CDR3 length is 13 residues. V lost 2 bases and J lost 7, with 11 bases in between. The CDR3 region is CASSISEALGYTF. CDR3 sequence (DNA): TGTGCCAGTAGTATAAGTGAAGCCCTTGGCTACACCTTC.

This sequence joins TRBV3-1 (or the pseudogene TRBV3-2) and TRBJ2-7, with 7 nucleotides matching TRBD2. The CDR3 runs to 16 residues. The V segment lost 4 bases and the J segment 0 bases; nucleotides outside the gene matches: 9. From germline, CDR1 is LGHDT and CDR2 YNNKEL (reference sequence). DNA of the CDR3: TGTGCCAGCAGCCTATTATCCGGGGGGAGCTCCTACGAGCAGTACTTC. This translates into CASSLLSGGSSYEQYF.

The chain couples TRBV28 to TRBJ2-7; 8 bases fit TRBD2. J gave up 4 bases and V 5 bases, and 1 base lay outside the gene matches. CDR3 length: 12 amino acids. From germline, CDR1 is MDHEN and CDR2 SYDVKM. In DNA, the CDR3 is TGTGCCAGCAGTCGACTAGCGTACGAGCAGTACTTC. Protein: CASSRLAYEQYF.

This clone is medium-sized (0.01 to 0.1%) within its sample. Other DNA sequences in the sample encode the same CDR3. V usage is TRBV28 and J usage is TRBJ2-7; 7 bases match TRBD1. Germline loops: CDR1 MDHEN, CDR2 SYDVKM. Trimming removed 4 bases from V and 1 base from J; junction bases left unmatched: 4. The CDR3 contains 14 residues. In DNA, the CDR3 is TGTGCCAGCAGTTCCCCGGGACAGTCCTACGAGCAGTACTTC. It yields the protein CASSSPGQSYEQYF.